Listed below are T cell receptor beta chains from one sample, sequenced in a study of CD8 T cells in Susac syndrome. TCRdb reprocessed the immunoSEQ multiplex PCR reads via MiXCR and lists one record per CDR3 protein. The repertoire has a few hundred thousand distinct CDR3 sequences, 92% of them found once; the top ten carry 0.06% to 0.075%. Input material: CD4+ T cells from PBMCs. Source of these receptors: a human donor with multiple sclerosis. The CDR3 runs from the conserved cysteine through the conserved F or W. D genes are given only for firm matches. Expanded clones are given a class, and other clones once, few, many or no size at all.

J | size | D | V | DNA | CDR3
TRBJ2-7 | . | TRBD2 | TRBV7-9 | TGTGCCAGCAGCTTTCTTGGGGGGGACCACGAGCAGTACTTC | CASSFLGGDHEQYF
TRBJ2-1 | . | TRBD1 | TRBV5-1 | TGCGCCAGCAGCGACCGGGACAGAACCAGGGGGGAGCAGTTCTTC | CASSDRDRTRGEQFF
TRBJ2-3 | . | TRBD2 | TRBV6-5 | TGTGCCAGCAGTCTGGGACTAGCAACAGATACGCAGTATTTT | CASSLGLATDTQYF
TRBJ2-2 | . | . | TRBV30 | TGTGCCTGGAGTACATCCGGGGAGCTGTTTTTT | CAWSTSGELFF
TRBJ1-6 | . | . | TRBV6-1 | TGTGCCAGCAGTGAATACGGAGGGCCGAGCTCCTATAATTCACCCCTCCACTTT | CASSEYGGPSSYNSPLHF
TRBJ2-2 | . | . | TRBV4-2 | TGTGCCAGCAGCCAAGAGTCTGCCTCCGGGGAGCTGTTTTTT | CASSQESASGELFF
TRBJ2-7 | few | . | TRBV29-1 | TGCAGCGTTGAAAATTCTGGGGCTAGAGGGGAGCAGTACTTC | CSVENSGARGEQYF
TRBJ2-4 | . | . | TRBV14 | TGTGCCAGCAGCGCCGAGCTAGCCAAAAACATTCAGTACTTC | CASSAELAKNIQYF
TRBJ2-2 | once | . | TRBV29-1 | TGCAGCGTTGATAGGGACCCGAACACCGGGGAGCTGTTTTTT | CSVDRDPNTGELFF
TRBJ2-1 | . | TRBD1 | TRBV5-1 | TGCGCCAGCAGCTTAGTTCAGGGGGACTACAATGAGCAGTTCTTC | CASSLVQGDYNEQFF
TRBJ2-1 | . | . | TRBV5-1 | TGCGCCAGCAGCTTGTGGGACCAAACCGGGGGTGAGCAGTTCTTC | CASSLWDQTGGEQFF
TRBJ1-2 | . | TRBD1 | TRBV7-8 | TGTGCCAGCAGTCCGGGACCGAGGACAGGGCGGAAGTATGGCTACACCTTC | CASSPGPRTGRKYGYTF
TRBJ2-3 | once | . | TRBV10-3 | TGTGCCATCAGTGACCCAAGGGGGGCGACAGATACGCAGTATTTT | CAISDPRGATDTQYF
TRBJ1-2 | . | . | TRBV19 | TGTGCCAGTAGTATACGACACCCGAGGGACTATGGCTACACCTTC | CASSIRHPRDYGYTF
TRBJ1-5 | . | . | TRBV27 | TGTGCCAGCAGTTTAAGGGTTGGCAATCAGCCCCAGCATTTT | CASSLRVGNQPQHF
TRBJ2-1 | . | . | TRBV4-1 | TGCGCCAGCAGCCAAGCTCGCAGCAGCTCCTACAATGAGCAGTTCTTC | CASSQARSSSYNEQFF
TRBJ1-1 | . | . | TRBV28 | TGTGCCAGCAGGTCCGGGACGCCTTCTGAAGCTTTCTTT | CASRSGTPSEAFF
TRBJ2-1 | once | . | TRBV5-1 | TGCGCCAGCAGCTTATCCCCACCCATGGATGAGCAGTTCTTC | CASSLSPPMDEQFF
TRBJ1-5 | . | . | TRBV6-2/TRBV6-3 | TGTGCCAGCAGCCGTGACAGCTACAATCAGCCCCAGCATTTT | CASSRDSYNQPQHF
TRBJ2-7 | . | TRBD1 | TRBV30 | TGTGCCTGGAGTATACAGGGGCGTGAGCAGTACTTC | CAWSIQGREQYF
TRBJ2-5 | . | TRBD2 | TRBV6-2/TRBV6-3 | TGTGCCAGCAGTTACGCGGGAGGGCCTGGATTGTCAGAGACCCAGTACTTC | CASSYAGGPGLSETQYF
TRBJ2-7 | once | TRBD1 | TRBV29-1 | TGCAGCGCACAACAGGGGGCATACGAGCAGTACTTC | CSAQQGAYEQYF
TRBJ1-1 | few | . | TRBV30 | TGTGCCTGGAAGCGGCACACTGAAGCTTTCTTT | CAWKRHTEAFF
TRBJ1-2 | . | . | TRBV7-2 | TGTGCCAGCAGCTCCCAATTGGGGGTGGAATATGGCTACACCTTC | CASSSQLGVEYGYTF
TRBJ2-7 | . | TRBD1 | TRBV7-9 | TGTGCCAGCGGACAGGGAAACGAGCAGTACTTC | CASGQGNEQYF